Described below is a single TCR beta chain sequence and its context. Its antigen is unknown. The input lacks base qualities; no much larger clone sits a single base away. Patients with a history of autoimmune disease or receiving systemic immunosuppression were excluded from the trial. Peripheral blood for TCR sequencing was collected from all dose cohorts at baseline, on cycle 4 day 1, and on cycle 7 day 1. The samples were taken from a phase I, first-in-human, multicenter, open-label dose-escalation trial of ivuxolimab. Adults with locally advanced or metastatic melanoma, renal cell, hepatocellular, or head and neck squamous cell carcinoma were enrolled in the trial. CD4+ and CD8+ T cells were sorted separately from peripheral blood before TCR sequencing. This specimen belongs to a study of OX40 agonist ivuxolimab in advanced cancers. In terms of the full investigation: Ivuxolimab was an agonistic, fully human IgG2 monoclonal antibody directed against OX40 (CD134), a costimulatory receptor. Intravenous ivuxolimab was administered to patients every 2 weeks at six dose levels: 0.01, 0.1, 0.3, 1.5, 3 and 10 mg/kg. Among the roughly 50 dose-escalation patients, around 19 had hepatocellular carcinoma, roughly 15 melanoma, 9 renal cell carcinoma and 9 head and neck cancer. A male proportion of 82.7% and a mean age of approximately 58 years, ranging from about 23 to 90, were recorded for the dose-escalation cohort. Prior anti-PD-1, anti-PD-L1 or anti-CTLA-4 therapy was permitted, and less than 45% of dose-escalation patients had received checkpoint inhibitors. Partial responses occurred in three dose-escalation patients: two with cutaneous melanoma and one with hepatocellular carcinoma. Peripheral TCRbeta sequencing aimed to test whether ivuxolimab altered TCR sequence diversity and caused clonal T-cell expansion. The paper reports the monotherapy dose-escalation portion (N of about 50 patients) of the phase I ivuxolimab trial. The study at large found these results: Partial responders in the 0.1-3.0 mg/kg groups had among the lowest normalized peripheral clonal expansion, especially among CD8+ T cells. Low levels of normalized T-cell clonal expansion were also seen in some nonresponding patients. At doses of 0.1 to 3.0 mg/kg, clonal expansion of both CD4+ and CD8+ T cells in blood was seen between baseline and week 6. The antigen specificity of the peripheral T cells that underwent clonal expansion was not determined. After ivuxolimab, more expanded clones were found on average in CD8+ T cells than in CD4+ T cells.

Genomic DNA was extracted from sorted cells for sequencing of the TCRbeta CDR3 region. The immunoSEQ Assay was used to sequence the TCRbeta CDR3 regions. TCRdb obtained this table from immuneACCESS and retained in-frame rearrangements with V and J assigned. These tables miss some clones; where compared with another copy, unresolved V genes account for less than half of the shortfall, and the remainder is unexplained. This sample lists 99,000 or so clones; 75% to 95% were detected once. The ten largest clonotypes hold roughly 0.31% of the sample. The germline V gene (reference sequence) supplies CDR1 MNHNY and CDR2 SVGAGI. V is pared back by 6 bases and J by 6 bases, with 15 bases lying between the germline termini. CDR3 length: 13 amino acids, cysteine to phenylalanine. The DNA shown is the 39-base CDR3, in frame from base 1.

This TCR came from an adult with an advanced solid tumor such as melanoma, head and neck, liver or kidney cancer. The sample in question was CD4+ or CD8+ T cells sorted from blood, obtained in a trial of the OX40 agonist ivuxolimab. The rearrangement combines TRBV6-6 with TRBJ2-7; the D gene is perhaps TRBD2, from 5 matching bases. The CDR3 reads as follows: CASSAYLEGEQYF. The bases read TGTGCCAGCAGCGCGTATCTTGAGGGCGAGCAGTACTTC.